Listed below are T cell receptor beta chains from one sample, sequenced in a study of CD8 T cells in ankylosing spondylitis. TCRdb reanalysed the 5' RACE reads using MiXCR and keeps one entry per CDR3 protein. The sample has under 850,000 distinct CDR3 sequences; under 20% are singletons. Sequences were obtained from blood, either unsorted or a sorted T cell fraction (not recorded which). These TCRs come from a male donor with ankylosing spondylitis. The CDR3 runs from the conserved cysteine through the conserved F or W. Some rows mark clone size as missing; the rest say once, few, many or name a class of expanded clone.

v_gene: TRBV4-1; abundance: few; j_gene: TRBJ1-1; CDR3aa: CASSQTATLGTEAFF
v_gene: TRBV6-1; abundance: .; j_gene: TRBJ2-3; CDR3aa: CASRASGTDTQYF
v_gene: TRBV12-3/TRBV12-4; abundance: .; j_gene: TRBJ1-3; CDR3aa: CASSRGVLAGNTIYF
v_gene: TRBV5-5; abundance: once; j_gene: TRBJ2-4; CDR3aa: CASGPGQGRDIQYF
v_gene: TRBV4-3; abundance: few; j_gene: TRBJ2-1; CDR3aa: CASSQGAEAYVYNEQFF
v_gene: TRBV7-9; abundance: few; j_gene: TRBJ2-1; CDR3aa: CASSLMGPYNEQFF
v_gene: TRBV12-3/TRBV12-4; abundance: many; j_gene: TRBJ2-1; CDR3aa: CASSFPQGQQLHNEQFF
v_gene: TRBV7-9; abundance: .; j_gene: TRBJ1-4; CDR3aa: CASSPGQGTGEKLFF
v_gene: TRBV3-1; abundance: many; j_gene: TRBJ2-7; CDR3aa: CASSQGLSSYEQYF
v_gene: TRBV30; abundance: few; j_gene: TRBJ2-7; CDR3aa: CAWSESYEQYF
v_gene: TRBV12-3/TRBV12-4; abundance: few; j_gene: TRBJ1-6; CDR3aa: CASSLGTNSPLHF
v_gene: TRBV20-1; abundance: few; j_gene: TRBJ2-5; CDR3aa: CSADRDYPQETQYF
v_gene: TRBV6-1; abundance: .; j_gene: TRBJ1-1; CDR3aa: CASVPGQTLTEAFF
v_gene: TRBV7-3; abundance: few; j_gene: TRBJ2-1; CDR3aa: CASSPQSSSYNEQFF
v_gene: TRBV5-1; abundance: .; j_gene: TRBJ2-7; CDR3aa: CASSLSLAHSYEQYF
v_gene: TRBV5-5; abundance: .; j_gene: TRBJ2-7; CDR3aa: CASSLRVGGYEQYF
v_gene: TRBV20-1; abundance: .; j_gene: TRBJ2-2; CDR3aa: CSARDSPVQGAFTGELFF
v_gene: TRBV5-5; abundance: .; j_gene: TRBJ2-1; CDR3aa: CASSLGWLGPASYNEQFF
v_gene: TRBV7-9; abundance: .; j_gene: TRBJ2-1; CDR3aa: CASSFWRDPSYNEQFF
v_gene: TRBV25-1; abundance: few; j_gene: TRBJ1-6; CDR3aa: CASSEQGDYNSPLHF
v_gene: TRBV6-2/TRBV6-3; abundance: few; j_gene: TRBJ2-3; CDR3aa: CACFPVAGGRADTQYF
v_gene: TRBV7-3; abundance: few; j_gene: TRBJ2-7; CDR3aa: CASSYSGLDEQYF
v_gene: TRBV12-3/TRBV12-4; abundance: .; j_gene: TRBJ1-5; CDR3aa: CASRSGWTGNQPQHF
v_gene: TRBV7-9; abundance: few; j_gene: TRBJ1-6; CDR3aa: CASSLGKSNSPLHF
v_gene: TRBV19; abundance: .; j_gene: TRBJ1-1; CDR3aa: CASTVSGTGANTEAFF
v_gene: TRBV29-1; abundance: few; j_gene: TRBJ2-1; CDR3aa: CSFLADTSYNEQFF
v_gene: TRBV4-3; abundance: .; j_gene: TRBJ2-7; CDR3aa: CASSQDSLAGSYEQYF
v_gene: TRBV20-1; abundance: few; j_gene: TRBJ2-3; CDR3aa: CSASIDRISTDTQYF
v_gene: TRBV29-1; abundance: .; j_gene: TRBJ1-2; CDR3aa: CSVDRGGYGYTF
v_gene: TRBV4-3; abundance: .; j_gene: TRBJ2-1; CDR3aa: CASSQGWREGDEQFF
v_gene: TRBV18; abundance: .; j_gene: TRBJ1-1; CDR3aa: CASSGRTEAFF
v_gene: TRBV4-1; abundance: .; j_gene: TRBJ2-5; CDR3aa: CASSQVGGLTRIWETQYF
v_gene: TRBV15; abundance: few; j_gene: TRBJ2-2; CDR3aa: CATSRDPPGAGATGELFF
v_gene: TRBV29-1; abundance: .; j_gene: TRBJ2-5; CDR3aa: CSVSQGSLQETQYF
v_gene: TRBV2; abundance: many; j_gene: TRBJ2-1; CDR3aa: CASSVPSGVRLGEQFF
v_gene: TRBV11-3; abundance: .; j_gene: TRBJ1-5; CDR3aa: CASSLKPGTGDQPQHF
v_gene: TRBV2; abundance: few; j_gene: TRBJ2-7; CDR3aa: CASRAQGVSDEQYF
v_gene: TRBV5-4; abundance: few; j_gene: TRBJ1-3; CDR3aa: CASSSSDSGNTIYF
v_gene: TRBV7-6; abundance: many; j_gene: TRBJ1-6; CDR3aa: CASSLAPNSPLHF
v_gene: TRBV12-3/TRBV12-4; abundance: .; j_gene: TRBJ2-1; CDR3aa: CASSLIRGSAGNEQFF
v_gene: TRBV20-1; abundance: .; j_gene: TRBJ1-1; CDR3aa: CSARASDGYTEAFF
v_gene: TRBV7-8; abundance: .; j_gene: TRBJ2-2; CDR3aa: CASSSRGPNTGELFF
v_gene: TRBV4-1; abundance: few; j_gene: TRBJ2-3; CDR3aa: CASSQDPGTSGGPVTDTQYF
v_gene: TRBV28; abundance: .; j_gene: TRBJ2-1; CDR3aa: CASSPLTGLSNNEQFF
v_gene: TRBV20-1; abundance: few; j_gene: TRBJ2-7; CDR3aa: CSAIASRVHYEQYF
v_gene: TRBV7-9; abundance: few; j_gene: TRBJ2-7; CDR3aa: CASSLGGPGEQYF
v_gene: TRBV5-1; abundance: .; j_gene: TRBJ2-7; CDR3aa: CASSKEGPFRSYEQYF
v_gene: TRBV27; abundance: .; j_gene: TRBJ1-5; CDR3aa: CASSLMGGNQPQHF
v_gene: TRBV11-2; abundance: once; j_gene: TRBJ2-5; CDR3aa: CASSRHARGSETQYF
v_gene: TRBV29-1; abundance: many; j_gene: TRBJ2-3; CDR3aa: CSVSGREGSTDTQYF
v_gene: TRBV20-1; abundance: few; j_gene: TRBJ2-2; CDR3aa: CSASRGGSGTGELFF
v_gene: TRBV24-1; abundance: many; j_gene: TRBJ1-5; CDR3aa: CATSDPSEANQPQHF
v_gene: TRBV7-2; abundance: few; j_gene: TRBJ2-7; CDR3aa: CASSLAGGREQYF
v_gene: TRBV5-1; abundance: .; j_gene: TRBJ2-5; CDR3aa: CASSLGGDSTQYF